These 5 T cell receptor beta chains were sequenced from one sample in a study of identical twins' blood T cells. TCRdb processed the 5' RACE reads anew with MiXCR; each CDR3 protein has one entry. The sample includes hundreds of thousands of distinct CDR3 sequences, about 28% of them seen just once. Material: PBMCs. The receptors were sampled from a woman between 18 and 49 years old in good health.

This clonotype was seen a few times. This chain links TRBV5-1 with TRBJ2-7; tentatively, D is TRBD2 (5 bases). CDR1 is SGHRS, CDR2 YFSETQ, per germline. CDR3 length equals 14 residues. Deletions cut 1 base from V and 3 bases from J, with 11 bases between. The CDR3 DNA reads as TGCGCCAGCAGCTTGCGGGGTAGTAACTACGAGCAGTACTTC. As protein: CASSLRGSNYEQYF.

The chain's CDR3 is CASSLAPGGVNTEAFF. The CDR3 bases are TGCGCCAGCAGCTTGGCCCCGGGGGGTGTTAACACTGAAGCTTTCTTT. J is TRBJ1-1 and V is TRBV5-1; D is possibly TRBD1 (5 bases). This CDR3 region has 16 residues. Germline lookup yields CDR1 SGHRS and CDR2 YFSETQ. V lost 0 bases and J lost 2, with 14 bases in between.

V is TRBV20-1 and J is TRBJ2-1; possible D gene TRBD2, 5 bases. The CDR3 extends over 14 amino acids. V was pared by 1 base and J by 4 bases, with 11 bases between. CDR1 DFQATT and CDR2 SNEGSKA come from the germline V gene (reference sequence). CDR3 bases: TGCAGTGCTAGAGGGCGAACTAGTTACAATGAGCAGTTCTTC. Translating gives CSARGRTSYNEQFF.

The rearrangement links TRBV6-1 to TRBJ1-2, with a tentative D call TRBD1 (6 bases). Germline V lookup: CDR1 MNHNS, CDR2 SASEGT. Trimming removed 8 bases at V and 8 bases at J, with 24 bases between. The CDR3 contains 15 residues. The DNA for the CDR3 is TGTGCCAGCCTTTCGGGGGCTAACTCCTGGAGGGGCTACACCTTC. It specifies CASLSGANSWRGYTF.

The V and J genes are TRBV3-1 and TRBJ2-1; TRBD1 matches at 9 bases. Trimming removed 1 base from V and 4 bases from J; junction bases left unmatched: 2. This CDR3 has 15 residues. Germline V gene lookup returns CDR1 LGHDT and CDR2 YNNKEL (reference sequence). The CDR3 is CASSQAGQGYNEQFF. The CDR3 DNA reads TGTGCCAGCAGCCAAGCGGGACAGGGATACAATGAGCAGTTCTTC.